This T cell receptor (beta chain) was sequenced for a study of cytomegalovirus exposure and HLA in healthy donors. Study findings and constraints: CMV serostatus was the only immune exposure information that was available.

The PCR had 60 Vbeta and 13 Jbeta primers. Measured with immunoSEQ multiplex PCR; TCRdb has only the in-frame clones, and not every one. The data contain about 160,000 clones, under 90% of them singletons. The table lists this clone with a few counts. Antigen specificity is unknown. The germline CDR1 and CDR2 sequences are SGHKS and YYEKEE (reference sequence). Trimming pared 4 bases from V and 2 bases from J, leaving 7 bases between. This CDR3 region has 12 residues. Sequencing used PBMCs. The V gene is TRBV5-5, the J gene TRBJ2-7, with no clear D. The sequence was obtained from a man younger than 45 in good health and CMV-seronegative. The CDR3 loop reads CASSPVPYEQYF. CDR3 sequence (DNA): TGTGCCAGCAGCCCCGTTCCCTACGAGCAGTACTTC.